A single sample is the source of the 16 T cell receptor beta chains below, sequenced in a study of OX40 agonist ivuxolimab in advanced cancers. Clones were sequenced by immunoSEQ multiplex PCR, and TCRdb holds only the in-frame ones, with some missing. The sample yields nearly 65,000 clones, around 93% seen once. This specimen was CD4+ or CD8+ T cells sorted from blood, taken in a trial of the OX40 agonist ivuxolimab. The receptors derive from an adult with an advanced solid tumor such as melanoma, head and neck, liver or kidney cancer.

The chain is built from TRBV4-3 and TRBJ2-1; TRBD1 aligns across 9 bases. Germline trimming cut 8 bases from V and 7 bases from J; bases unmatched to any gene: 15. Germline loops: CDR1 LGHNA, CDR2 YSLEER. The CDR3 has 16 residues. The CDR3 region is CASGTGLLAGENEQFF. The CDR3 bases are TGCGCCAGCGGGACAGGGCTTCTTGCTGGGGAAAATGAGCAGTTCTTC.

The chain couples TRBV6-5 to TRBJ2-2; D unclear. The V gene's germline CDR1 is MNHEY and CDR2 SVGAGI. The CDR3 sequence is 13 residues long. V lost 6 bases, J lost 4 bases, and 9 bases lay in between. CDR3 DNA: TGTGCCAGCAGCCAGCGAGGCACCGGGGAGCTGTTTTTT. Amino acids: CASSQRGTGELFF.

This chain joins TRBV21-1 and TRBJ2-7. TRBV21-1 is reported as a pseudogene. The CDR3 length is 13 residues. The CDR3 here is CASSITGSYEQYV. The CDR3 region has the DNA TGTGCCAGCAGCATCACCGGCAGTTACGAGCAGTACGTC.

The chain is built from TRBV4-1 and TRBJ1-1; TRBD1 matches at 7 bases. Germline V gene sequence: CDR1 MGHRA, CDR2 YSYEKL. The CDR3 has 15 residues. J was trimmed by 11 bases and V by 2 bases; bases with no gene match: 14. The CDR3 sequence: CASSQSTVGGAGAFF. The CDR3 DNA follows: TGCGCCAGCAGCCAATCCACGGTAGGGGGCGCCGGGGCTTTCTTT.

The V and J genes are TRBV7-9 and TRBJ2-1; no firm D call. Germline V gene sequence: CDR1 SEHNR, CDR2 FQNEAQ (reference sequence). Trimming pared 3 bases from V and 0 bases from J, leaving 12 bases between. This CDR3 has 16 residues. The CDR3 is CASSFPGRSSYNEQFF. CDR3 DNA: TGTGCCAGCAGCTTCCCCGGACGGAGCTCCTACAATGAGCAGTTCTTC.

This chain links TRBV7-9 with TRBJ2-2, with D maybe TRBD2 (6 bases). Germline V lookup: CDR1 SEHNR, CDR2 FQNEAQ (reference sequence). V was clipped by 5 bases and J by 4 bases, with 17 bases between them. The length of the CDR3 is 16 residues. The CDR3 region is CASSQAYSGPTGELFF. The CDR3 DNA follows: TGTGCCAGCAGCCAGGCCTATAGCGGTCCCACCGGGGAGCTGTTTTTT.

The CDR3 DNA is TGTGCCAGTAGTATAGATAGGGGAAGACCGTTCTTC. It yields the protein CASSIDRGRPFF. The V call is TRBV19, the J call TRBJ2-1; possibly TRBD1 for D (5 bases). The CDR3 totals 12 residues. Germline V gene sequence: CDR1 LNHDA, CDR2 SQIVND (reference sequence). Between the trimmed V and J ends, which lost 0 bases and 15 bases, there was a span of 12 bases.

The CDR3 region is CAAGASSGGSDTEAFF. The CDR3 DNA sequence: TGTGCCGCCGGCGCAAGTTCAGGGGGCAGCGACACTGAAGCTTTCTTT. The rearrangement joins TRBV9 to TRBJ1-1; 8 bases are a match to TRBD1. The CDR3 extends over 16 amino acids. Unmatched junction bases numbered 17, after V lost 10 bases and J lost 3 bases. Germline CDR1 reads SGDLS; CDR2 reads YYNGEE.

The rearrangement links TRBV11-3 to TRBJ2-1; D gene unclear. Trimming took off 4 bases at V and 3 bases at J, with 7 bases between the two ends. The CDR3 covers 13 residues. From germline, CDR1 is SGHNT and CDR2 YENEEA. CDR3: CASSSSSYNEQFF. CDR3 bases: TGTGCCAGCAGCTCTTCAAGCTACAATGAGCAGTTCTTC.

The chain is built from TRBV27 and TRBJ1-6, with 7 positions matching TRBD1. The germline gives CDR1 MNHEY, CDR2 SMNVEV (reference sequence). V was pared by 3 bases and J by 2 bases, with 1 base of the junction left unmatched. This CDR3 contains 15 residues. CDR3 nucleotides: TGTGCCAGCAGTTTCAGGGGGGCCTATAATTCACCCCTCCACTTT. Translation gives CASSFRGAYNSPLHF.

This clone was observed a handful of times. This sequence joins TRBV7-9 and TRBJ2-2; D possibly corresponds to TRBD1 (5 bases). The germline CDR1 and CDR2 sequences are SEHNR and FQNEAQ (reference sequence). The CDR3 is 15 amino acids. V lost 5 bases and J 1 base, leaving 11 bases between the germline ends. Here the CDR3 reads CASSPGGQNTGELFF. CDR3 nucleotide sequence: TGTGCCAGCAGCCCTGGCGGACAGAACACCGGGGAGCTGTTTTTT.

The genes are TRBV5-5 and TRBJ2-7, with 9 nucleotides matching TRBD2. The CDR3 totals 14 residues. V shed 9 bases and J 0 bases; nucleotides not matched to a gene: 7. Per germline, CDR1 SGHKS and CDR2 YYEKEE (reference sequence). The CDR3 protein is CATWPSGNSYEQYF. In nucleotides, the CDR3 is TGTGCCACCTGGCCTAGCGGGAACTCCTACGAGCAGTACTTC.

V gene TRBV4-1 combines with J gene TRBJ2-7, with D possibly TRBD2 on 5 matching bases. The CDR3 runs 15 residues. The germline V gene encodes CDR1 MGHRA and CDR2 YSYEKL. V lost 2 bases, J lost 4 bases, and 15 bases lay in between. This chain's CDR3 is CASSQLREIGYEQYF. In DNA, the CDR3 is TGCGCCAGCAGCCAACTCCGGGAAATCGGGTACGAGCAGTACTTC.

This chain connects TRBV11-2 to TRBJ1-2; D ambiguous. Germline-derived CDR1 and CDR2 are SGHAT and FQNNGV. Trimming left V 1 base short and J 7 bases short, with 13 bases between. The CDR3 covers 14 residues. The CDR3 DNA reads as TGTGCCAGCAGCTTAGGGGCAGCTTGGCGTGGCTACACCTTC. It yields the protein CASSLGAAWRGYTF.

The chain has TRBV6-4 and TRBJ2-7; no definite D call. This CDR3 contains 16 residues. The germline V gene has CDR1 MRHNA and CDR2 SNTAGT. V lost 7 bases and J 4 bases, leaving 23 bases between the germline ends. CDR3 loop: CASTIAPGTTDYEQYF. Written as DNA, the CDR3 is TGTGCCAGCACAATTGCTCCCGGAACAACCGATTACGAGCAGTACTTC.

The chain couples TRBV28 to TRBJ2-3, with D possibly being TRBD2 (5 bases). CDR3 size: 13 residues. The V and J ends lost 5 bases and 5 bases respectively, with 11 bases between them. Per the germline V gene, CDR1 is MDHEN and CDR2 is SYDVKM. CDR3 sequence (DNA): TGTGCCAGCAGTCTAGCAGTGTTAGATACGCAGTATTTT. Translated: CASSLAVLDTQYF.